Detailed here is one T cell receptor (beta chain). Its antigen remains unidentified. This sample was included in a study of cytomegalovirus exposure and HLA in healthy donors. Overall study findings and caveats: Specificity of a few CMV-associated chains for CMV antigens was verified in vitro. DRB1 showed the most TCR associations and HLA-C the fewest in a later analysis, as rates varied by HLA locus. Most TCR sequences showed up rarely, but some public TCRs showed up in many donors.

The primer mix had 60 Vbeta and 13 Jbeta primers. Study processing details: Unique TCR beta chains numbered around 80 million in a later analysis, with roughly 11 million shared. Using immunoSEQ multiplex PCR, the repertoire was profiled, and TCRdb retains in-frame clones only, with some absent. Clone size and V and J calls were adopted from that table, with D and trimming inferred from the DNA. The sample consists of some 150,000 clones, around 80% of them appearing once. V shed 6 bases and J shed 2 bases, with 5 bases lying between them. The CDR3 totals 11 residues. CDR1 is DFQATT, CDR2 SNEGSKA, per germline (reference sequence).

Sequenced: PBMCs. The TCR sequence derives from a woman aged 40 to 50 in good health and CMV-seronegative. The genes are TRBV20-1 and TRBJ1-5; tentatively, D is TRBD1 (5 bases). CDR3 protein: CSARGNQPQHF. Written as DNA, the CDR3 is TGCAGTGCCAGGGGCAATCAGCCCCAGCATTTT.